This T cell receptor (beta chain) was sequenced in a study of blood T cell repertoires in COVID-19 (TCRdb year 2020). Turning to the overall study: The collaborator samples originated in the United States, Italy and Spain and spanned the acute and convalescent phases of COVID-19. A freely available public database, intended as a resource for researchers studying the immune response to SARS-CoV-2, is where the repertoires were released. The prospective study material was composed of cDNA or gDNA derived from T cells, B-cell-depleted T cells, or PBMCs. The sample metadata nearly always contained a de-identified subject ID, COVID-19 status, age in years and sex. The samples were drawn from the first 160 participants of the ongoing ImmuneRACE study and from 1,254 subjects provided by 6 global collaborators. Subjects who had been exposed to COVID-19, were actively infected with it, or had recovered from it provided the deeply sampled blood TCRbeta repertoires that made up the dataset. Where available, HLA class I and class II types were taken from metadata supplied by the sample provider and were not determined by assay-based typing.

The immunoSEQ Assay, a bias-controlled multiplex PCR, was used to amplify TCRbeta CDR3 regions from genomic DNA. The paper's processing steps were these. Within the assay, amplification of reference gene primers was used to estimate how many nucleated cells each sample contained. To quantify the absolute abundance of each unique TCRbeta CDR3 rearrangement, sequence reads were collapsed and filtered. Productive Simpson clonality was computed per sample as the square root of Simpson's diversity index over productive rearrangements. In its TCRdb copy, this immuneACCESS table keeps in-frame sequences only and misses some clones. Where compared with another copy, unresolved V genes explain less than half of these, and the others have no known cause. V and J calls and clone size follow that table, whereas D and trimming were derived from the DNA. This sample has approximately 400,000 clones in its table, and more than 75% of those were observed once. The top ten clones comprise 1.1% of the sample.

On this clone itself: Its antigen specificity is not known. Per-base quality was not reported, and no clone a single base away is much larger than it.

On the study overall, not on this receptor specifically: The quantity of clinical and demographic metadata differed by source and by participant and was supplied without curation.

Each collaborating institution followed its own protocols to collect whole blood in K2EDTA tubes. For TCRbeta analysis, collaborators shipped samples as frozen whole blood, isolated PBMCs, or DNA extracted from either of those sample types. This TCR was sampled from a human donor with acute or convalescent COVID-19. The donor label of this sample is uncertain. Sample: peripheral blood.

Read as DNA, the sequence is TGTGCCTGGAGTTGGGGTACGGGGAGGAATGAGCAGTTCTTC. Its translation reads: CAWSWGTGRNEQFF. This receptor chain uses TRBV30 and TRBJ2-1; a weak D assignment points to TRBD2 (6 bases agree). V is reduced by 2 bases and J by 7 bases, leaving a spacing of 15 bases between them. CDR1 GTSNPN and CDR2 SVGIG were looked up in the germline V gene (reference sequence). The CDR3 starts with the cysteine, ends with the phenylalanine, and has 14 residues. The kept DNA is CDR3 alone, 42 bases in frame from the first base. The full variable domain, with segments outside the CDR3 supplied by the reference TRBV30 and TRBJ2-1 proteins, appears as SQTIHQWPATLVQPVGSPLSLECTVEGTSNPNLYWYRQAAGRGLQLLFYSVGIGQISSEVPQNLSASRPQDRQFILSSKKLLLSDSGFYLCAWSWGTGRNEQFFGPGTRLTVL.